Below are 20 T cell receptor beta chains sequenced from a single sample in a study of blood T cells in healthy people across ages. Next came a second PCR, run for about 6 to 12 cycles, which used a sample-barcoded 5' primer along with a J-beta primer mix. Each CDR3 protein gets one entry after TCRdb re-called the 5' RACE reads with MiXCR. Of more than 500,000 distinct CDR3 sequences listed, roughly a quarter are singletons. These data were likewise used in another study, on T cells of mothers and their children.

The source material was blood. The source is a boy aged 2 to 10 in good health.

The CDR3 DNA follows: TGTGCCAGCTCATCCACTAGCGGGAGGATTACAGATACGCAGTATTTT. Translated: CASSSTSGRITDTQYF. The genes are TRBV18 and TRBJ2-3, with 12 bases lining up with TRBD2. With V trimmed by 5 bases and J by 3 bases, 6 bases remained unmatched. This CDR3 has 16 amino acids. CDR1 and CDR2 (germline): KGHSH, LQKENI.

This clonotype was seen a few times. The chain recombines TRBV20-1 with TRBJ2-5; D perhaps matches TRBD1 (5 bases). CDR1 is DFQATT and CDR2 is SNEGSKA in the germline V gene (reference sequence). This CDR3 is built from 13 residues. V lost 3 bases to trimming and J lost 3 bases, with 11 bases between them. CDR3 DNA sequence: TGCAGTGCTAGGGGGCATTCGGAAGAGACCCAGTACTTC. Amino acid sequence: CSARGHSEETQYF.

The chain uses TRBV24-1 and TRBJ2-5, with 8 bases lining up with TRBD2. The CDR3 sequence is 16 residues long. V dropped 12 bases and J dropped 1; count of bases not matched to a gene: 15. Germline V gene lookup returns CDR1 KGHDR and CDR2 SFDVKD. CDR3 coding DNA: TGTGCCTCCACTACTCCGGGTAGCGGGGCCCAAGAGACCCAGTACTTC. Encoded protein: CASTTPGSGAQETQYF.

The sample holds one count of this clonotype. The chain uses TRBV9 and TRBJ1-1; no firm D call. This CDR3 is built from 13 residues. V shed 4 bases and J shed 4 bases, with 11 bases lying between them. Germline-derived CDR1 and CDR2 are SGDLS and YYNGEE. CDR3 sequence (DNA): TGTGCCAGCAGCATATCCGCCGGCACTGAAGCTTTCTTT. Translation gives CASSISAGTEAFF.

The chain couples TRBV4-3 to TRBJ2-7, with TRBD1 as a possible D gene (6 bases). CDR1 and CDR2 from the germline V gene are LGHNA and YSLEER. Trimming pared 3 bases from V and 6 bases from J, leaving 21 bases between. CDR3 length: 16 amino acids. CDR3 sequence: CASSHSARGSEGEQYF. The CDR3 bases are TGCGCCAGCAGCCATTCCGCCAGGGGAAGCGAGGGCGAGCAGTACTTC.

This clonotype was recorded a few times. At one boundary the junction diverges from the germline segment, which might be a read error. This chain connects TRBV11-2 to TRBJ2-5; a possible D gene is TRBD2 (6 bases). The CDR3 runs 17 residues. Germline CDR1 and CDR2: SGHAT and FQNNGV. This CDR3 is CASTAPLTGLRVSEHFF. CDR3 nucleotides: TGTGCCAGCACCGCCCCACTGACGGGACTCCGGGTGAGTGAGCATTTCTTC.

The CDR3 DNA reads TGCAGCGTTGCCCGACCGGGGAACACTGAAGCTTTCTTT. Protein sequence: CSVARPGNTEAFF. V usage is TRBV29-1 and J usage is TRBJ1-1, with D unresolved. This CDR3 comprises 13 residues. The germline CDR1 and CDR2 sequences are SQVTM and ANQGSEA. With 4 bases removed from V and 1 base from J, the gap between germline ends came to 10 bases.

This clonotype appeared a few times. The chain recombines TRBV7-2 with TRBJ2-5, with 9 bases matching TRBD2. The DNA end is a closer match to TRBJ2-1, so the J assignment may be wrong. CDR1 is SGHTA, CDR2 FQGNSA, per germline. There are 15 residues in the CDR3. CDR3 bases: TGTGCCAGCAGCGGTAGCGGGAGAACCTACAATGAGCAGTTCTTC. Protein product: CASSGSGRTYNEQFF.

The chain carries TRBV3-1 and TRBJ1-5; 9 nucleotides match TRBD1. The CDR3 runs to 15 residues. In germline, CDR1 is LGHDT, CDR2 YNNKEL (reference sequence). Trimming cost V 4 bases and J 5 bases; bases outside gene matches: 6. CDR3 loop: CASSRTRDRDQPQHF. The CDR3 bases are TGTGCCAGCAGCCGAACCCGGGACAGGGATCAGCCCCAGCATTTT.

Points on this clonotype: The junction shows a germline mismatch at one end, possibly a read error. The rearrangement joins TRBV11-2 to TRBJ2-4; D unresolved. CDR3 length: 12 residues. Germline V gene lookup returns CDR1 SGHAT and CDR2 FQNNGV. The CDR3 coding sequence is TGTGCCAGCAGCCCGCTCAAAAACATTCGGTACTTC. Protein product: CASSPLKNIRYF. Variable domain in full (rest from reference TRBV11-2 and TRBJ2-4): EAGVAQSPRYKIIEKRQSVAFWCNPISGHATLYWYQQILGQGPKLLIQFQNNGVVDDSQLPKDRFSAERLKGVDSTLKIQPAKLEDSAVYLCASSPLKNIRYFGAGTRLSVL.

DNA for the CDR3: TGTGCCAGCTCACCATTCCATGGGACCCAGTACTTC. It translates to CASSPFHGTQYF. The chain recombines TRBV18 with TRBJ2-1; D call uncertain. The DNA end is a closer match to TRBJ2-5, so the J assignment may be wrong. This CDR3 comprises 12 residues. The germline gives CDR1 KGHSH, CDR2 LQKENI.

This chain links TRBV11-2 with TRBJ2-7; 9 positions agree with TRBD1. From germline, CDR1 is SGHAT and CDR2 FQNNGV. V shed 5 bases, J shed 2 bases, and the junction held 4 bases outside the gene matches. This CDR3 region has 14 residues. CDR3 DNA: TGTGCCAGCAGCACCGGGACAGGGCCCTACGAGCAGTACTTC. It is translated as CASSTGTGPYEQYF.

There are a few counts of this clonotype. The chain uses TRBV5-1 and TRBJ2-3; no definite D call. The CDR3 covers 15 residues. From germline, CDR1 is SGHRS and CDR2 YFSETQ. V was cut by 2 bases and J by 0 bases, with 10 bases left in between. CDR3 bases: TGCGCCAGCAGCTTAATTTCTCCTAGCACAGATACGCAGTATTTT. Residues: CASSLISPSTDTQYF. The whole variable domain, filled in from reference TRBV5-1 and TRBJ2-3, reads KAGVTQTPRYLIKTRGQQVTLSCSPISGHRSVSWYQQTPGQGLQFLFEYFSETQRNKGNFPGRFSGRQFSNSRSEMNVSTLELGDSALYLCASSLISPSTDTQYFGPGTRLTVL.

The rearrangement uses TRBV27 and TRBJ1-5; D possibly corresponds to TRBD1 (6 bases). Trimming cost V 5 bases and J 2 bases, with 10 bases left between them. Germline assignment: CDR1 MNHEY and CDR2 SMNVEV (reference sequence). This CDR3 comprises 14 residues. CDR3 residues: CASSRQEGNQPQHF. In DNA, the CDR3 is TGTGCCAGCAGTCGACAGGAGGGCAATCAGCCCCAGCATTTT.

This clonotype has only a few counts. The V gene is TRBV29-1, the J gene TRBJ2-7, with TRBD2 identical over 8 bases. Per germline, CDR1 SQVTM and CDR2 ANQGSEA. CDR3 size: 15 residues. The V segment lost 4 bases and the J segment 5 bases; nucleotides outside the gene matches: 13. CDR3 protein: CSVVAQLAGLNEQYF. The CDR3 nucleotides read TGCAGCGTTGTGGCCCAGTTAGCGGGACTGAACGAGCAGTACTTC.

V and J are TRBV7-2 and TRBJ2-7; D might be TRBD2 (5 bases). The CDR3 is 14 residues long. Trimming took 5 bases from V and 6 from J, leaving 17 bases between them. The germline CDR1 and CDR2 sequences are SGHTA and FQGNSA. CDR3 loop: CASSKGGSPTEQYF. The CDR3, as DNA: TGTGCCAGCAGCAAGGGCGGGTCTCCCACCGAGCAGTACTTC. Variable domain in full (rest from reference TRBV7-2 and TRBJ2-7): GAGVSQSPSNKVTEKGKDVELRCDPISGHTALYWYRQSLGQGLEFLIYFQGNSAPDKSGLPSDRFSAERTGGSVSTLTIQRTQQEDSAVYLCASSKGGSPTEQYFGPGTRLTVT.

Comments on this clonotype: In this CDR3 the conserved last residue, phenylalanine or tryptophan, is missing, so a read error is likely. This chain links TRBV5-1 with TRBJ2-1, with 8 bases lining up with TRBD2. Germline values: CDR1 SGHRS, CDR2 YFSETQ. This CDR3 spans 19 amino acids. The CDR3: CASSFGTSNIPSSYNEQFL. In DNA, the CDR3 is TGTGCCAGCAGCTTCGGGACTAGTAATATACCAAGCTCCTACAATGAGCAGTTCCTC.

The V gene is TRBV7-2, the J gene TRBJ1-6, with D possibly matching TRBD1 (5 bases). V was pared by 5 bases and J by 7 bases, with 15 bases between. The CDR3 is 15 residues long. CDR1 and CDR2 (germline): SGHTA, FQGNSA. Written as DNA, the CDR3 is TGTGCCAGCAGCCCCTTTCGGGGGGACAATTCACCCCTCCACTTT. Its translation: CASSPFRGDNSPLHF.

The chain has TRBV13 and TRBJ2-1, with 14 bases identical to TRBD2. With V trimmed by 1 base and J by 9 bases, 11 bases remained unmatched. This CDR3 has 18 residues. Germline assignment: CDR1 PRHDT and CDR2 FYEKMQ (reference sequence). Written as DNA, the CDR3 is TGTGCCAGCAGCTTAGAAGGGACTAGCGGGAGATACGACATTGAGCAGTTCTTC. Translated: CASSLEGTSGRYDIEQFF.

This chain uses TRBV6-5 with TRBJ2-1, with 10 nucleotides matching TRBD2. The J call may be faulty, since TRBJ2-7 better matches the DNA end. Germline V gives CDR1 MNHEY, CDR2 SVGAGI. The CDR3 consists of 15 residues. The CDR3 protein is CASSYAPSGSREQYF. For the CDR3, the DNA is TGTGCCAGCAGTTACGCGCCTAGCGGGAGCCGCGAGCAGTACTTC.